The 17 T cell receptor beta chains below come from one sample, sequenced in a study of T cell repertoires in cytomegalovirus infection. TCRdb reprocessed the reads via MiXCR and lists one record per CDR3 protein. The sample shows hundreds of thousands of distinct CDR3 sequences, 22% of them seen only once. The sequencing sample was made of CD8+ T cells from PBMCs. The receptors shown here come from a human donor in good health (CMV status not recorded). Some clones in this sample may be carry-over from other donors' samples.

Only a few counts were recorded for this clonotype. CDR3 sequence (DNA): TGTGCCAGCAACCTGGGGAGTCTCCAGTACTTC. Protein: CASNLGSLQYF. The gene calls are TRBV28 and TRBJ2-5; possibly TRBD2 for D (5 bases). The CDR3 spans 11 residues. Germline CDR1 is MDHEN and CDR2 is SYDVKM. Between the trimmed V and J ends, which lost 7 bases and 10 bases, there was a span of 13 bases.

V usage is TRBV2 and J usage is TRBJ2-5; the D is unclear. Trimming removed 6 bases at V and 4 bases at J, with 15 bases between. The CDR3 covers 14 residues. Germline CDR1 is SNHLY and CDR2 is FYNNEI. The CDR3 coding sequence is TGTGCCAGCAGGGACCACCGGGCTGGAGAGACCCAGTACTTC. This sequence encodes CASRDHRAGETQYF.

This clonotype was detected only a few times. This sequence joins TRBV12-3 or TRBV12-4 and TRBJ1-1; a weak D match, TRBD1 (6 bases). The length of the CDR3 is 16 residues. The germline V and J ends were trimmed by 1 base and 1 base, with 13 bases remaining between them. The CDR3 spells CASSLEGGERNTEAFF. DNA for the CDR3: TGTGCCAGCAGTTTAGAGGGGGGCGAGAGGAACACTGAAGCTTTCTTT.

This clonotype was recorded at least ten times. CDR3 coding DNA: TGCAGTGCCTCTCAGATGGTAGCCAAAAACATTCAGTACTTC. This gives the protein CSASQMVAKNIQYF. The chain combines TRBV20-1 with TRBJ2-4, with D hard to call. V was cut by 6 bases and J by 0 bases, with 12 bases left in between. This CDR3 contains 14 residues. CDR1 is DFQATT, CDR2 SNEGSKA, per germline (reference sequence).

This clonotype was recorded at least ten times. The chain carries TRBV7-2 and TRBJ2-7; D is possibly TRBD1 (6 bases). Trimming removed 4 bases from V and 0 bases from J, with 19 bases in between. Germline CDR1 SGHTA, CDR2 FQGNSA. The CDR3 covers 17 residues. In DNA, the CDR3 is TGTGCCAGCAGCTCCCGGCAGACAGGACACTTCTCCTACGAGCAGTACTTC. Its protein product is CASSSRQTGHFSYEQYF.

The J gene is TRBJ2-2, the V gene TRBV19; 9 nucleotides align to TRBD2. V was pared by 6 bases and J by 7 bases, with 6 bases of the junction left unmatched. This CDR3 region has 14 residues. CDR1 and CDR2 from the germline V gene are LNHDA and SQIVND (reference sequence). The CDR3 sequence: CASSGGGAGGELFF. CDR3 coding DNA: TGTGCCAGTAGCGGCGGGGGGGCCGGCGGGGAGCTGTTTTTT.

This clonotype was counted a few times. The rearrangement links TRBV24-1 to TRBJ2-1, with D possibly being TRBD1 or TRBD2 (5 bases each). Germline-derived CDR1 and CDR2 are KGHDR and SFDVKD. This CDR3 is built from 11 residues. V lost 3 bases, J lost 11 bases, and 7 bases lay in between. The CDR3 reads CATSDGGKQFF. CDR3 bases: TGTGCCACCAGTGATGGGGGAAAGCAGTTCTTC.

This clonotype was observed many times. The rearrangement links TRBV30 to TRBJ2-1; tentatively, D is TRBD1 or TRBD2 (5 bases each). The germline gives CDR1 GTSNPN, CDR2 SVGIG (reference sequence). CDR3 length equals 15 residues. V lost 3 bases, J lost 1 base, and 13 bases lay in between. CDR3 sequence: CAWSGAGTSYNEQFF. CDR3 nucleotides: TGTGCCTGGAGCGGGGCGGGTACGTCCTACAATGAGCAGTTCTTC.

The gene calls are TRBV28 and TRBJ2-7; D ambiguous. This CDR3 is 13 amino acids long. Looked up from germline, CDR1 is MDHEN and CDR2 is SYDVKM. V was trimmed by 1 base and J by 5 bases, leaving 9 bases between them. CDR3 sequence reads: CASSLSPIHEQYF. DNA for the CDR3: TGTGCCAGCAGTTTATCTCCGATCCACGAGCAGTACTTC.

In this sample, this clonotype turned up many times. The rearrangement links TRBV7-8 to TRBJ2-3, with TRBD1 matching 9 bases. CDR3 length equals 21 residues. Trimming at V came to 4 bases and at J to 1 base, leaving 21 bases not matched to a gene. Germline values: CDR1 SGHVS, CDR2 FQNEAQ. CDR3 nucleotides: TGTGCCAGCAGCTGGACCCCCGGGACAGGGAGCAGCGGGGAGGGCACAGATACGCAGTATTTT. Amino acids: CASSWTPGTGSSGEGTDTQYF.

The chain has TRBV29-1 and TRBJ1-5; D gene unclear. V lost 2 bases and J 10 bases, leaving 12 bases between the germline ends. The CDR3 loop spans 12 amino acids. The V gene's germline CDR1 is SQVTM and CDR2 ANQGSEA. For the CDR3, the DNA is TGCAGCGTTGAAACAGTTATCAGCCCCCAGCATTTT. Protein product: CSVETVISPQHF.

This clonotype was found many times. The chain uses TRBV10-3 and TRBJ1-2; 9 bases agree with TRBD1. This CDR3 comprises 15 residues. Germline V gives CDR1 ENHRY, CDR2 SYGVKD. With V trimmed by 6 bases and J by 6 bases, 11 bases remained unmatched. CDR3 region: CAISDWTGERDGYTF. The CDR3 DNA is TGTGCCATCAGCGACTGGACAGGGGAACGGGATGGCTACACCTTC.

The chain joins TRBV15 to TRBJ2-1; TRBD1 might be the D (6 bases). Trimming took off 3 bases at V and 6 bases at J, with 18 bases between the two ends. Germline assignment: CDR1 LNHNV and CDR2 YYDKDF (reference sequence). The CDR3 runs 16 residues. The CDR3 spells CATSRGAGEFFNEQFF. The CDR3 bases are TGTGCCACCAGCAGGGGGGCAGGAGAATTTTTCAATGAGCAGTTCTTC.

This clonotype was detected many times. V and J are TRBV28 and TRBJ1-5, with 11 bases lining up with TRBD1. Germline CDR1 MDHEN, CDR2 SYDVKM. The CDR3 has 17 amino acids. V dropped 3 bases and J dropped 3; count of bases not matched to a gene: 7. The CDR3 nucleotides are TGTGCCAGCAGTTTTCGGGGACAGGGGGTGGTCAATCAGCCCCAGCATTTT. Its translation: CASSFRGQGVVNQPQHF.

The rearrangement uses TRBV7-8 and TRBJ1-2; no clear D. CDR3 length: 13 residues. In germline, CDR1 is SGHVS, CDR2 FQNEAQ. V dropped 1 base and J dropped 4 bases, with 7 bases sitting between them. CDR3 sequence: CASSLEGTYGYTF. CDR3 nucleotides: TGTGCCAGCAGCTTAGAGGGTACCTATGGCTACACCTTC.

The rearrangement links TRBV28 to TRBJ2-1, with 7 bases lining up with TRBD2. CDR1 is MDHEN, CDR2 SYDVKM, per germline. The V and J ends lost 10 bases and 0 bases, in that order; junction bases with no gene match: 6. There are 14 residues in the CDR3. The CDR3: CATLGGSSYNEQFF. In DNA form, the CDR3 reads TGTGCCACCCTCGGGGGGAGCTCCTACAATGAGCAGTTCTTC.

In the case of this clonotype: This may be a read error: a much more frequent sequence differs by one nucleotide. V and J are TRBV28 and TRBJ2-7, with 9 bases that match TRBD1. The CDR3 totals 16 residues. CDR1 is MDHEN and CDR2 is SYDVKM in the germline V gene. CDR3 protein: CVSTTLRDRVIYEQYF. In DNA form, the CDR3 reads TGTGTCAGCACCACACTGAGGGACAGGGTTATCTACGAGCAGTACTTC.